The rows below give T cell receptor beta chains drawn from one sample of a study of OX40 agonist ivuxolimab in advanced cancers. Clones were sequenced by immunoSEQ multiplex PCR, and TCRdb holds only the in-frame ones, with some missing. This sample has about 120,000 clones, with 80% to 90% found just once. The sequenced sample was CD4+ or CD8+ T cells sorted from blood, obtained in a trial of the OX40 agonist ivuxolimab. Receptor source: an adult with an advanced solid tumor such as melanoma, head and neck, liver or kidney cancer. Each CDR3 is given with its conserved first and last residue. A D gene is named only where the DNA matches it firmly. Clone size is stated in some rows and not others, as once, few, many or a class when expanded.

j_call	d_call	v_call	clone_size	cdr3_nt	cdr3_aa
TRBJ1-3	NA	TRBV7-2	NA	TGTGCCAGCAGCCCCGACGGCTCTGGAAACACCATATATTTT	CASSPDGSGNTIYF
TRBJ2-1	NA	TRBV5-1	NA	TGCGCCAGCAGCGAGGTACATGAGCAGTTCTTC	CASSEVHEQFF
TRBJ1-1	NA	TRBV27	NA	TGTGCCAGCAGTTTAAAGGGGCGAACTGAAGCTTTCTTT	CASSLKGRTEAFF
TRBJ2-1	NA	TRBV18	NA	TGTGCCAGCTCACCATATGGGGGGCGCATCAATGAGCAGTTCTTC	CASSPYGGRINEQFF
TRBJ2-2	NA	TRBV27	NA	TGTGCCAGCTCCCCGGGTGACCGAGGGTACACCGGGGAGCTGTTTTTT	CASSPGDRGYTGELFF
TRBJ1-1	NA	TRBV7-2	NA	TGTGCGGGTGGGAACACTGAAGCTTTCTTT	CAGGNTEAFF
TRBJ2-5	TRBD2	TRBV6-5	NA	TGTGCCAGCAGTTACGGTCGGGGGGTCCAAGAGACCCAGTACTTC	CASSYGRGVQETQYF
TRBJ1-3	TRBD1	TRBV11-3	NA	TGTGCCAGCAGCCCAGGACAGGGCTCTGGAAACACCATATATTTT	CASSPGQGSGNTIYF
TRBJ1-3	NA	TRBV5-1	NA	TGCGCCAGCAGCTTGGGGCCCCACAGCTCTGGAAACACCATATATTTT	CASSLGPHSSGNTIYF
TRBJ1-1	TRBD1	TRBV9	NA	TGTGCCAGCAGCGTAGCAGGGGGGGAAGCTTTCTTT	CASSVAGGEAFF
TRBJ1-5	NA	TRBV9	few	TGTGCCAGCAGCTCAGGACAGTATAGCAATCAGCCCCAGCATTTT	CASSSGQYSNQPQHF
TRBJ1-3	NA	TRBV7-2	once	TGTGCCAGCAGCTTAGTGGCCGGAAACACCATATATTTT	CASSLVAGNTIYF
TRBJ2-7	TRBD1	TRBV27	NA	TGTGCCAGCAGTTTACAGTGGACAGGGGGCGCCTCCTACGAGCAGTACTTC	CASSLQWTGGASYEQYF
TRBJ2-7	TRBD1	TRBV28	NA	TGTGCCAGCAATTACGGACAGGGGGCGTCCTACGAGCAGTACTTC	CASNYGQGASYEQYF
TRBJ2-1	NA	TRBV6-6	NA	TGTGCCAGCAGTTCGGCTATCGGGACCAAGCAGTTCTTC	CASSSAIGTKQFF
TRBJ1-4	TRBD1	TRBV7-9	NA	TGTGCCAGCAGCTCGCCGGGACAGGGTTGGGAAAAACTGTTTTTT	CASSSPGQGWEKLFF